Detailed here is one TCR beta chain. No antigen is known for it. This sample is drawn from a study of T cell responses to AZD1222 COVID-19 vaccine. Overall study context: It was second doses at about 4 or about 12 weeks that were pooled. Findings and caveats of the study: Most donors were white British and more were female, and clonal diversity was possibly underestimated.

Method: immunoSEQ multiplex PCR; TCRdb's copy keeps in-frame clones and lacks some. The data hold roughly 120,000 clones, with around 85% observed a single time. The CDR3 sequence is 15 residues long. V lost 2 bases to trimming and J lost 3 bases; unmatched junction nucleotides: 2. The germline gives CDR1 SGHKS, CDR2 YYEKEE (reference sequence). The clonotype was recovered from an adult in good health. Sequences were derived from peripheral blood, sampled on day 0 of AZD1222 vaccination. The rearrangement uses TRBV5-5 and TRBJ2-5; TRBD2 aligns across 12 bases. CDR3 DNA sequence: TGTGCCAGCAGCTTTGGACTAGCGGGGAAAGAGACCCAGTACTTC. This codes for CASSFGLAGKETQYF.